The 10 T cell receptor beta chains below come from one sample, sequenced in a study of blood T cell repertoires in COVID-19. Only in-frame clones appear in the TCRdb table, and some are missing; sequencing was by immunoSEQ multiplex PCR. The sample includes approximately 300,000 clones, 85% of them seen just once. Sequenced sample: peripheral blood. These receptors were taken from a woman in her forties or fifties with active or convalescent COVID-19.

The chain uses TRBV7-9 and TRBJ1-3; the D is unclear. The CDR3 is 17 residues long. Trimming left V 5 bases short and J 2 bases short, with 19 bases between. Germline V CDR1 and CDR2: SEHNR, FQNEAQ (reference sequence). The CDR3 loop reads CASSTPWTRETGNTIYF. DNA for the CDR3: TGTGCCAGCAGCACCCCGTGGACCCGGGAGACTGGAAACACCATATATTTT. Full variable domain (outside the CDR3, taken from reference TRBV7-9 and TRBJ1-3): DTGVSQNPRHKITKRGQNVTFRCDPISEHNRLYWYRQTLGQGPEFLTYFQNEAQLEKSRLLSDRFSAERPKGSFSTLEIQRTEQGDSAMYLCASSTPWTRETGNTIYFGEGSWLTVV.

The chain recombines TRBV29-1 with TRBJ2-5; 11 bases match TRBD2. Germline V lookup: CDR1 SQVTM, CDR2 ANQGSEA. Losses at the gene ends were 3 bases for V and 9 bases for J; bases not matched to a gene: 12. This CDR3 contains 15 residues. CDR3 amino acids: CSVDLGTSGWGAQYF. The DNA for the CDR3 is TGCAGCGTTGACCTTGGGACTAGCGGATGGGGGGCCCAGTACTTC.

The gene calls are TRBV18 and TRBJ1-6, with 9 bases lining up with TRBD1. Germline assignment: CDR1 KGHSH and CDR2 LQKENI. V shed 6 bases, J shed 9 bases, and the junction held 6 bases outside the gene matches. CDR3 size: 14 residues. CDR3 DNA sequence: TGTGCCAGCTCTCCCCGGGACAGGGCTTCACCCCTCCACTTT. Translating it yields CASSPRDRASPLHF. The variable domain in full, with the rest retrieved from reference TRBV18 and TRBJ1-6, is NAGVMQNPRHLVRRRGQEARLRCSPMKGHSHVYWYRQLPEEGLKFMVYLQKENIIDESGMPKERFSAEFPKEGPSILRIQQVVRGDSAAYFCASSPRDRASPLHFGNGTRLTVT.

J is TRBJ1-5 and V is TRBV28; perhaps TRBD1 as D (5 bases). This CDR3 spans 15 amino acids. Between the trimmed V and J ends, which lost 2 bases and 7 bases, there was a span of 15 bases. Per germline, CDR1 MDHEN and CDR2 SYDVKM. This CDR3 reads CASSLASRVNQPQHF. DNA of the CDR3: TGTGCCAGCAGTTTAGCCAGCAGGGTAAACCAGCCCCAGCATTTT. Combining the CDR3 with reference TRBV28 and TRBJ1-5 gives the whole variable domain DVKVTQSSRYLVKRTGEKVFLECVQDMDHENMFWYRQDPGLGLRLIYFSYDVKMKEKGDIPEGYSVSREKKERFSLILESASTNQTSMYLCASSLASRVNQPQHFGDGTRLSIL.

The chain has TRBV6-1 and TRBJ1-2; D remains unclear. V was trimmed by 0 bases and J by 8 bases, leaving 16 bases between them. The germline V gene encodes CDR1 MNHNS and CDR2 SASEGT. The CDR3 length is 15 residues. The CDR3 nucleotides read TGTGCCAGCAGTGAAGCTCGGCTCCTCAGCGGGGGCTACACCTTC. Translation: CASSEARLLSGGYTF.

The chain couples TRBV4-1 to TRBJ1-1; D remains ambiguous. The V and J ends lost 5 bases and 1 base respectively, with 17 bases between them. The CDR3 runs 16 residues. The V gene's germline CDR1 is MGHRA and CDR2 YSYEKL. CDR3 DNA: TGCGCCAGCAGCTTGGGGAGAGGCGGTAAGAACACTGAAGCTTTCTTT. Translation: CASSLGRGGKNTEAFF.

In the case of this clone: The sample has other DNA sequences that encode this CDR3 too. The rearrangement links TRBV30 to TRBJ2-7; D uncertain. Germline V lookup: CDR1 GTSNPN, CDR2 SVGIG (reference sequence). Trimming removed 0 bases from V and 7 bases from J, with 13 bases in between. This CDR3 spans 13 amino acids. CDR3 bases: TGTGCCTGGAGTGTACTGCTGTCGGGTGAGCAGTACTTC. Amino acids: CAWSVLLSGEQYF.

The CDR3 DNA reads as TGTGCCAGCAGCTCCTCCCCCAGGGGCCGGACTGAAGCTTTCTTT. Its translation is CASSSSPRGRTEAFF. The rearrangement links TRBV11-2 to TRBJ1-1; the D gene is possibly TRBD1 (6 bases). CDR1 is SGHAT, CDR2 FQNNGV, per germline. Trimming took 4 bases from V and 5 from J, leaving 17 bases between them. The CDR3 covers 15 residues.

This chain links TRBV30 with TRBJ2-4; TRBD1 matches at 8 bases. The CDR3 runs to 15 residues. V gave up 2 bases and J gave up 3 bases; unmatched junction bases: 6. Germline assignment: CDR1 GTSNPN and CDR2 SVGIG (reference sequence). CDR3 amino acids: CAWSPLGQGKNIQYF. The CDR3 nucleotides are TGTGCCTGGAGTCCCCTCGGACAGGGCAAAAACATTCAGTACTTC.

Regarding this clone: Other DNA sequences in this specimen translate into the identical CDR3. The gene calls are TRBV29-1 and TRBJ1-1; D remains unclear. Between the trimmed V and J ends, which lost 4 bases and 4 bases, there was a span of 4 bases. Germline-derived CDR1 and CDR2 are SQVTM and ANQGSEA. The CDR3 extends over 10 amino acids. In DNA form, the CDR3 reads TGCAGCGTTGGAGGCACTGAAGCTTTCTTT. It yields the protein CSVGGTEAFF.